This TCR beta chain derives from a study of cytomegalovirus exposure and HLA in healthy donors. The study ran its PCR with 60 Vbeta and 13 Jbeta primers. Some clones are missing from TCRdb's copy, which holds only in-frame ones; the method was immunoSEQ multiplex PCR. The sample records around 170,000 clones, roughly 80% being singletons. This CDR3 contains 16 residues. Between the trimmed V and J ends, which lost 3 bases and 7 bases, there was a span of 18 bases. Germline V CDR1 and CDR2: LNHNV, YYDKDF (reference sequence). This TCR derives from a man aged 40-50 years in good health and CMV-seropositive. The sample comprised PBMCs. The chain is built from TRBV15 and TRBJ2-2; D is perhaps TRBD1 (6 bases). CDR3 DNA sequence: TGTGCCACCAGCAGGGCTACAGGGTCCGCTGGCGGGGAGCTGTTTTTT. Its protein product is CATSRATGSAGGELFF.